One and the same sample provided the 2 T cell receptor beta chains below, sequenced in a study of cytomegalovirus exposure and HLA in healthy donors. PCR primers comprised 60 Vbeta and 13 Jbeta primers. Sequencing used immunoSEQ multiplex PCR; TCRdb keeps in-frame clones, though not all of them. The table records about 140,000 clones, 65% to 80% of them present only once. The sequencing sample was made of PBMCs. The receptors were gathered from a man aged 40-50 years in good health and CMV-seronegative.

This clone showed up just once. The chain has TRBV5-1 and TRBJ2-5; TRBD2 matches at 12 bases. Germline loops: CDR1 SGHRS, CDR2 YFSETQ. The CDR3 runs 18 residues. V lost 4 bases, J lost 5 bases, and 15 bases stayed unmatched. In DNA, the CDR3 is TGCGCCAGCAGCGCAAACACTAGCGGGGGGCTGTCCTCCGAGACCCAGTACTTC. Translated: CASSANTSGGLSSETQYF. The entire variable domain, with the rest obtained from reference TRBV5-1 and TRBJ2-5, is as follows: KAGVTQTPRYLIKTRGQQVTLSCSPISGHRSVSWYQQTPGQGLQFLFEYFSETQRNKGNFPGRFSGRQFSNSRSEMNVSTLELGDSALYLCASSANTSGGLSSETQYFGPGTRLLVL.

The J gene is TRBJ2-1, the V gene TRBV29-1, with D possibly being TRBD1 (6 bases). The CDR3 runs 17 residues. Trimming took off 0 bases at V and 3 bases at J, with 18 bases between the two ends. Per the germline V gene, CDR1 is SQVTM and CDR2 is ANQGSEA. DNA of the CDR3: TGCAGCGTTGAAGATGGGCGACAGGTTCAGGACTACAATGAGCAGTTCTTC. It encodes CSVEDGRQVQDYNEQFF.